The 8 T cell receptor beta chains given below trace back to one sample, sequenced in a study of blood T cells in healthy people across ages (dated by TCRdb to the mid-2010s). Library prep was done by 5' RACE. The sequencer was an Illumina HiSeq 2500. A second PCR of roughly 7 to 12 cycles was run with a J-beta primer mix and a sample-barcoded 5' primer. TCRdb cleaned the public reads at Q25 with fastp, built clones with MiXCR and kept in-frame beta chains. For every CDR3 protein sequence, its rows merge into one entry that carries the most common genes and DNA. This sample has about 730,000 distinct CDR3 sequences in its table, and about 42% of those were observed once. 20% to 25% of the sample belongs to the ten largest clones. Sequencing used blood. The receptors shown here come from a woman aged 55-70 years in good health.

This clonotype was picked up a small number of times. The V gene is TRBV5-1, the J gene TRBJ1-4; no clear D. The V end was cut by 2 bases, the J end by 3 bases, with 8 bases between. The CDR3 sequence is 14 residues long. The germline V gene has CDR1 SGHRS and CDR2 YFSETQ. As DNA, the CDR3 is TGCGCCAGCAGCTTCCGCCAGGCTAATGAAAAACTGTTTTTT. Translating it yields CASSFRQANEKLFF.

V usage is TRBV20-1 and J usage is TRBJ2-5; 7 bases agree with TRBD2. The CDR3 contains 15 residues. In germline, CDR1 is DFQATT, CDR2 SNEGSKA (reference sequence). After removal of 6 bases from V and 0 bases from J, the junction contained 10 bases not matched to a gene. DNA of the CDR3: TGCAGTGCCAGTCGGTCAGCGGGGAACCAAGAGACCCAGTACTTC. Translating gives CSASRSAGNQETQYF.

J is TRBJ2-2 and V is TRBV2; 9 bases are a match to TRBD2. V was clipped by 6 bases and J by 5 bases; unmatched bases: 7. Germline assignment: CDR1 SNHLY and CDR2 FYNNEI. The CDR3 is 15 residues long. This CDR3 reads CASSSGTSRTGELFF. The CDR3 nucleotides read TGTGCCAGCAGCTCCGGGACTAGCAGGACCGGGGAGCTGTTTTTT.

This clonotype has a handful of counts. The J gene is TRBJ2-1, the V gene TRBV6-5; 9 bases match TRBD1. There are 15 residues in the CDR3. CDR1 and CDR2 (germline): MNHEY, SVGAGI. The J segment lost 0 bases and the V segment lost 8 bases, leaving 5 bases of the junction unmatched. The CDR3 spells CASGLQGASYNEQFF. Written as DNA, the CDR3 is TGTGCCAGCGGCCTACAGGGGGCCTCCTACAATGAGCAGTTCTTC.

This sequence joins TRBV7-6 and TRBJ2-7; possibly TRBD1 for D (6 bases). Judging by the DNA end, TRBJ2-5 fits better; the J call may be wrong. This CDR3 is built from 14 residues. The germline V gene has CDR1 SGHVS and CDR2 FNYEAQ. The CDR3 DNA reads as TGTGCCAGCAGCTTAGGACAGGTGGGGGAGACCCAGTACTTC. Residues: CASSLGQVGETQYF.

The chain carries TRBV14 and TRBJ2-5; 10 positions agree with TRBD2. Looked up from germline, CDR1 is SGHDN and CDR2 is FVKESK. Trimming removed 0 bases from V and 11 bases from J; junction bases left unmatched: 15. This CDR3 has 17 amino acids. This CDR3 is CASSQDRGLAGAYEQYF. Here the CDR3 DNA reads TGTGCCAGCAGCCAAGATCGGGGGCTAGCGGGAGCATATGAGCAGTACTTC. The entire variable domain, with the rest obtained from reference TRBV14 and TRBJ2-5, is as follows: EAGVTQFPSHSVIEKGQTVTLRCDPISGHDNLYWYRRVMGKEIKFLLHFVKESKQDESGMPNNRFLAERTGGTYSTLKVQPAELEDSGVYFCASSQDRGLAGAYEQYFGPGTRLLVL.

This clonotype was recorded once. One end of the junction varies from germline; a read error may be responsible. The chain carries TRBV6-2 or TRBV6-3 and TRBJ2-5, with TRBD1 matching over 12 bases. Germline CDR1 and CDR2: MNHEY and SVGEGT. This CDR3 comprises 15 residues. CDR3 in DNA: TGTGCCAGCAGCTGGGACAGGGGGCACCAAGGGACCCAGTACTTC. It encodes CASSWDRGHQGTQYF.

Regarding this clonotype: The junction shows a germline mismatch at one end, possibly a read error. The chain uses TRBV12-3 or TRBV12-4 and TRBJ2-1; 10 bases line up with TRBD2. The CDR3 has 16 amino acids. DNA for the CDR3: TGTGCCGGCAGTTTCACGTCAGCGGGAGGGCCCAATGAGCAGTTCTTC. This codes for CAGSFTSAGGPNEQFF.